This T cell receptor beta chain was observed in a study of blood T cell repertoires in COVID-19. On the study more broadly: From T cells, B-cell-depleted T cells, or PBMCs came the material, which was cDNA or gDNA.

Clones were read by immunoSEQ multiplex PCR, and TCRdb kept only the in-frame ones, dropping some. The sample lists about 290,000 clones; roughly 89% were seen once. The cohort comprised adults aged about 18 to 100 years residing in 20 to 30 US areas. Cohort 3 donors counted as recovered after two negative PCRs, clearance, or resolved symptoms. V lost 9 bases to trimming and J lost 1 base, with 13 bases between them. The CDR3 runs to 13 residues. CDR1 and CDR2 (germline): SGDLS, YYNGEE. Sequencing was performed on PBMCs or T cells enriched from blood (not recorded which). This chain connects TRBV9 to TRBJ1-1; D is undetermined. This receptor was taken from a woman aged 35 to 49 who had recovered from COVID-19. The CDR3 loop reads CATSSGSNTEAFF. CDR3 nucleotides: TGTGCCACCAGTTCGGGGTCGAACACTGAAGCTTTCTTT.